This TCR beta chain was sequenced during a study of yellow fever vaccine responses in identical twins. Study results and limitations: Vaccine T cell responses of twins reportedly seemed partly convergent and partly personalized.

Concerning this clonotype: Its antigen is as yet unknown.

TCRdb reprocessed the RT-PCR reads with MiXCR, giving one entry per CDR3 protein. The top ten clones hold 6.5% to 8.5% of a sample with about 19,000 distinct CDR3 sequences, 61% of them seen once. This CDR3 is 12 amino acids long. With 3 bases removed from V and 5 bases from J, the gap between germline ends came to 4 bases. From germline, CDR1 is KGHSH and CDR2 LQKENI. This sequence was found in a young woman who received the yellow fever vaccine. The chain is built from TRBV18 and TRBJ1-4; no clear D. Sequenced material: T cells from blood (PBMCs), unsorted or a sorted subset (not recorded which), taken before or after yellow fever vaccination (not recorded which). The CDR3 coding sequence is TGTGCCAGCTCACCGACGAATGAAAAACTGTTTTTT. Translating gives CASSPTNEKLFF. Full variable domain (missing parts from reference TRBV18 and TRBJ1-4): NAGVMQNPRHLVRRRGQEARLRCSPMKGHSHVYWYRQLPEEGLKFMVYLQKENIIDESGMPKERFSAEFPKEGPSILRIQQVVRGDSAAYFCASSPTNEKLFFGSGTQLSVL.